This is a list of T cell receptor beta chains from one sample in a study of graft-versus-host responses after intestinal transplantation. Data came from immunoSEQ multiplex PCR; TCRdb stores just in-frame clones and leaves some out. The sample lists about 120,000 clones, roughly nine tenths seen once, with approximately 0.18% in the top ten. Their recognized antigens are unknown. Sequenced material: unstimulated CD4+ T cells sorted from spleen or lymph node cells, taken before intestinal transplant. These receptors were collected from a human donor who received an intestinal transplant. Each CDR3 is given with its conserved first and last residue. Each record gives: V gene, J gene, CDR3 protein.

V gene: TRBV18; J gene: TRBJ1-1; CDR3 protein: CASSRDRSNTEAFF
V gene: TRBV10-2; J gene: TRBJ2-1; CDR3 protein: CASRSGSPYNEQFF
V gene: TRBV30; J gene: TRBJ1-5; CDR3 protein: CAWSLQGGQPQHF
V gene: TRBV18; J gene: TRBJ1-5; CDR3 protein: CASSPKGASNQPQHF
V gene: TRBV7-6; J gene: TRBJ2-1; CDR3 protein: CASSLYSPYNEQFF
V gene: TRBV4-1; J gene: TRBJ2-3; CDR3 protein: CASSQGRGGWADTQYF
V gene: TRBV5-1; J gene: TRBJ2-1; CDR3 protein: CASSYTGVSYNEQFF
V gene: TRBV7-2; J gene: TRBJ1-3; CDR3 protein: CASSLGPGVNTIYF
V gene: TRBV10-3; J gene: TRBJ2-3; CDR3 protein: CAISETASGRTDTQYF
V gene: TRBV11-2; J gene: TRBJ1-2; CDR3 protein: CASSPAGNLYGYTF
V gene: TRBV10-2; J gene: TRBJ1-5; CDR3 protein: CASGQGRQPQHF
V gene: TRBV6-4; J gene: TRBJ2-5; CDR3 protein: CASNHRCQETQYF
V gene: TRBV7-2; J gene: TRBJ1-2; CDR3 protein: CASSRTGGYYGYTF
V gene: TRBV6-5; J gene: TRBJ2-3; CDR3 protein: CAGSRGTVTDTQYF
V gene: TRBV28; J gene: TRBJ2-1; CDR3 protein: CASSGRDRNFNEQFF
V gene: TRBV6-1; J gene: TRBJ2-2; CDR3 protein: CASSERRTGNTGELFF
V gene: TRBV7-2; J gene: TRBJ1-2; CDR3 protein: CASSLVGDRGQTF
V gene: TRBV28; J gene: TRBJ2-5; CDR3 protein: CASSSGLAGPQETQYF
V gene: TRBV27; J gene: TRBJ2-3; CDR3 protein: CASSLGTSGRGEPDTQYF
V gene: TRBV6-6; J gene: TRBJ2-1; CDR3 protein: CASSYSGPVNEQFF
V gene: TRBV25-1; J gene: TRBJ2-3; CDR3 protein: CASRGEGNTQYF
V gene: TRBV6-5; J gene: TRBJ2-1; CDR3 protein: CASTGLAGGYREQFF
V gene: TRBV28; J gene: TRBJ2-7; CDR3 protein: CASSFRQGIYEQYF
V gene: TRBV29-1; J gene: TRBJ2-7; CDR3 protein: CSVGSGTYEQYF
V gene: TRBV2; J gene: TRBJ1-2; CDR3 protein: CARTDSDGYTF
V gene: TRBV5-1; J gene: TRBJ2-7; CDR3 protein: CASSLASGTGYYEQYF
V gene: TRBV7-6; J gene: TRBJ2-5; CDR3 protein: CASSLAWGTGETQYF
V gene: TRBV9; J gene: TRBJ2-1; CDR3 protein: CASSVVGQGGGEQFF
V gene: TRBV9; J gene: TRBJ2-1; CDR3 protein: CASSVGLLTRGHEFF
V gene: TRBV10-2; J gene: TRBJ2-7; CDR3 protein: CASSESGRAYEQYF
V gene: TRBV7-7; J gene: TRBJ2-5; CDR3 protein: CASSLGLRETQYF
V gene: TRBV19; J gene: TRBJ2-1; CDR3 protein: CASSRESSGTYNEQFF
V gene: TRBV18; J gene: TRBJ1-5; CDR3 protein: CASGGQSSNQPQHF
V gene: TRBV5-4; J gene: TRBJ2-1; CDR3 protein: CASSFRLAGGYNEQFF
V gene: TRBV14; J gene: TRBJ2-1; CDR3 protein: CASSQAKPGLAGVRGEQFF
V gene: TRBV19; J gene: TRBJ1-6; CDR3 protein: CASSIVGQGGNSPLHF